This entry is about one TCR beta chain. It lacks a known antigen. Base qualities are not provided; no much larger clone lies one nucleotide away. The germline V gene supplies CDR1 SGDLS and CDR2 YYNGEE. Counted from cysteine to phenylalanine, this CDR3 has 15 amino acids. The CDR3 DNA has 45 bases and is translated from base 1. V and J are truncated by 4 bases and 5 bases respectively, leaving an intervening sequence of 19 bases. Whole blood was collected in K2EDTA tubes by collaborating institutions according to the institutions' own protocols. Collaborator samples were shipped for TCRbeta analysis as frozen whole blood, isolated PBMCs, or DNA extracted from either sample type. The data were obtained in a study of blood T cell repertoires in COVID-19 (dated by TCRdb to 2020 to 2021). Some background on the complete study: Samples from collaborators originated in the United States, Italy and Spain and spanned both the acute and convalescent phases of COVID-19. The prospective study material was composed of cDNA or gDNA derived from T cells, B-cell-depleted T cells, or PBMCs. Deeply sampled blood TCRbeta repertoires from subjects exposed to, actively infected with, or recovered from COVID-19 were included in the dataset. The repertoires were made available in a free public database intended to serve as a resource for research on the immune response to SARS-CoV-2. Samples were obtained from the ongoing ImmuneRACE study (first 160 participants) and from some 1,300 subjects provided by 6 global collaborators. Nearly every sample came with metadata listing a de-identified subject ID, COVID-19 status, age in years and sex. Where HLA class I and class II types were available, the types were taken from metadata supplied by the sample provider, not from assay-based typing. Broader findings and caveats from the paper: The amount of clinical and demographic metadata varied by source and participant and was provided uncurated.

The immunoSEQ Assay, a bias-controlled multiplex PCR, was used to amplify TCRbeta CDR3 regions from genomic DNA. The study's processing was this. The number of nucleated cells in each sample was estimated by amplification of reference gene primers within the assay. To quantify the absolute abundance of each unique TCRbeta CDR3 rearrangement, sequence reads were collapsed and filtered. For each sample, productive Simpson clonality was calculated as the square root of Simpson's diversity index over productive rearrangements. TCRdb holds this immuneACCESS table with in-frame rearrangements only. Some clones are missing; in checked studies, unresolved V genes explain under half, and the rest has no known cause. For V, J and clone size, that table is used; D and trimming come from the DNA. The sample data list about 200,000 clones, and approximately 80% of these were observed just once. The top ten clones comprise about 6.9% of the sample.

This clonotype was obtained from a human donor with acute or convalescent COVID-19. The donor label of this sample is uncertain. Sequencing was done on a sample of peripheral blood. The sequence links TRBV9 to TRBJ2-7, with a tentative D gene TRBD2 over 6 matching bases. The DNA sequence is as follows: TGTGCCAGCAGCTTAGACGGGGGAAGGTTCGACGAGCAGTACTTC. It is translated as CASSLDGGRFDEQYF. The entire variable domain, with the stretches around the CDR3 drawn from the reference TRBV9 and TRBJ2-7 proteins, is DSGVTQTPKHLITATGQRVTLRCSPRSGDLSVYWYQQSLDQGLQFLIQYYNGEERAKGNILERFSAQQFPDLHSELNLSSLELGDSALYFCASSLDGGRFDEQYFGPGTRLTVT.